This TCR beta chain was identified in a study of blood T cell repertoires in COVID-19. The wider study: Donors in the United States, Italy and Spain gave samples during acute or convalescent COVID-19. PBMCs, B-cell-depleted T cells, or T cells were the source of the cDNA or gDNA that made up the material.

The trim removed 6 bases at V and 4 bases at J, leaving 7 bases unmatched. The CDR3 spans 15 residues. Germline-derived CDR1 and CDR2 are ENHRY and SYGVKD. Authors' methods: Estimates of nucleated cell counts were drawn from the amplification of reference gene primers. Sequenced by immunoSEQ multiplex PCR; TCRdb stores in-frame clones only, minus some. The V and J calls and clone size are taken from that table; D and trimming were inferred from the DNA. Altogether approximately 200,000 clones are present, about 86% being singletons, with the ten largest covering about 2.3%. The source material was peripheral blood. The chain uses TRBV10-3 and TRBJ2-5; 11 bases fit TRBD1. The TCR comes from a woman in her sixties or seventies with acute or convalescent COVID-19. The CDR3 spells CAISRDRGVGETQYF. The CDR3 DNA sequence: TGTGCCATCAGCCGGGACAGGGGGGTGGGAGAGACCCAGTACTTC.